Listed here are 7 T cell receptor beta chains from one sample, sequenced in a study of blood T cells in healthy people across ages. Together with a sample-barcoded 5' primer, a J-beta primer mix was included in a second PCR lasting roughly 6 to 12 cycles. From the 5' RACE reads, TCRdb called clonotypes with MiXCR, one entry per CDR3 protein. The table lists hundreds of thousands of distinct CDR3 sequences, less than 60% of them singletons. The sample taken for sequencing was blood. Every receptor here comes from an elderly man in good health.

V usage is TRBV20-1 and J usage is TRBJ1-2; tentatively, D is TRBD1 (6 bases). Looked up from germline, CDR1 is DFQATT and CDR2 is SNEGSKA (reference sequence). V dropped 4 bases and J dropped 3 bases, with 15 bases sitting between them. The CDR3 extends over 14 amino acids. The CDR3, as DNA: TGCAGTGCTATAACCGGGGGCGAAGACTATGGCTACACCTTC. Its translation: CSAITGGEDYGYTF.

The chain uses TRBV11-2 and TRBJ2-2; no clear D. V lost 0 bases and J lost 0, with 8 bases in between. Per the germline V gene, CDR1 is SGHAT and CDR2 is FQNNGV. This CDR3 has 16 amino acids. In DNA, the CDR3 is TGTGCCAGCAGCTTAGAAAGATACGCGAACACCGGGGAGCTGTTTTTT. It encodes CASSLERYANTGELFF. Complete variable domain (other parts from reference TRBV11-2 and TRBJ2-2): EAGVAQSPRYKIIEKRQSVAFWCNPISGHATLYWYQQILGQGPKLLIQFQNNGVVDDSQLPKDRFSAERLKGVDSTLKIQPAKLEDSAVYLCASSLERYANTGELFFGEGSRLTVL.

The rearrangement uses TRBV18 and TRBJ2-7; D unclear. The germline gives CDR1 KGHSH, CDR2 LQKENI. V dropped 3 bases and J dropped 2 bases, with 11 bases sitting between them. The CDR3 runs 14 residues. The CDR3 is CASSPSQNPYEQYF. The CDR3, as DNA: TGTGCCAGCTCACCGAGCCAGAACCCCTACGAGCAGTACTTC.

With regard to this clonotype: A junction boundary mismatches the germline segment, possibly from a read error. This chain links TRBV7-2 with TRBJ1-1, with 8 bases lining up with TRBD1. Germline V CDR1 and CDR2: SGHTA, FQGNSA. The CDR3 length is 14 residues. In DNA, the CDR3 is TGTGCCAGCAGCGTAGCGGTGACAGGGGCTAGAGCTTTCTTT. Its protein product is CASSVAVTGARAFF.

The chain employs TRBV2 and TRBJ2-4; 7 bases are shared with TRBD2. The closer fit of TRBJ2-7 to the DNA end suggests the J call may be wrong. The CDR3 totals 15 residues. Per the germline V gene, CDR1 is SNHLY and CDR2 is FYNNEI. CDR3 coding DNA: TGTGCCAGCAGTGAAGGGGCAGCGACTAGCTCCGAGCAGTACTTC. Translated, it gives CASSEGAATSSEQYF.

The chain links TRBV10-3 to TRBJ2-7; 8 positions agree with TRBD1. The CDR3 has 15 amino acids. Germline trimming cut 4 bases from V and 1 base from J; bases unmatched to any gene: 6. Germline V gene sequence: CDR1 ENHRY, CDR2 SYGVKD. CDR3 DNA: TGTGCCATCAGTGGGGACAGGCTAATATCCTACGAGCAGTACTTC. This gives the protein CAISGDRLISYEQYF.

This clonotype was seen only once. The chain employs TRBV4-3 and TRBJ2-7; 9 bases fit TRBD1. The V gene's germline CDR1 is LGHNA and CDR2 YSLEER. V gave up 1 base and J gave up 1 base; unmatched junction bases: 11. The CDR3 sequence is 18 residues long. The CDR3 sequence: CASSQVAPPGTGSYEQYF. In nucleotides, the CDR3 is TGCGCCAGCAGCCAAGTCGCTCCGCCCGGGACAGGGTCCTACGAGCAGTACTTC.